This section outlines one T cell receptor beta chain sequence together with its context. Its antigen is not identified. This sample was taken from a study of T cell repertoires in cytomegalovirus infection. CDR3 length: 14 residues. Trimming removed 2 bases at V and 6 bases at J, with 13 bases between. Germline CDR1 reads KGHSH; CDR2 reads LQKENI. TCRdb passed the reads through MiXCR, listing each CDR3 protein once. The sample carries roughly 700,000 distinct CDR3 sequences, around 30% recorded once. General study points: Individuals carrying CMV plus the relevant HLA were identified by cumulative frequency of public TCR beta families.

This sequence joins TRBV18 and TRBJ2-5, with D possibly being TRBD2 (5 bases). This TCR derives from a human donor in good health (CMV status not recorded). Some clones in this sample may be carry-over from other donors' samples. The sample in question was cultured PBMCs, obtained from culture after CMV antigen stimulation. CDR3 nucleotides: TGTGCCAGCTCACCAGGGTTTACGGGGAAGACCCAGTACTTC. Protein: CASSPGFTGKTQYF.